Listed here are 14 T cell receptor beta chains from one sample, sequenced in a study of T-cell memory formation after mild COVID-19. TCRdb ran MiXCR on the 5' RACE reads and lists one entry per CDR3 protein. There are roughly 250,000 distinct CDR3 sequences in the sample; 16% occur only once, and under 25% lies in the top ten. The material sequenced was PBMCs or a T cell subset sorted from them (not recorded which). These receptors came from a man younger than 35 who had mild COVID-19 (a few samples of this study predate the infection). Cell type and time point are not known.

The V and J genes are TRBV27 and TRBJ1-2; D not resolved. Germline lookup yields CDR1 MNHEY and CDR2 SMNVEV (reference sequence). The CDR3 contains 12 residues. The V end was cut by 6 bases, the J end by 4 bases, with 9 bases between. The CDR3 here is CASSSGVYGYTF. CDR3 in DNA: TGTGCCAGCAGCTCAGGTGTCTATGGCTACACCTTC.

The sample holds a few counts of this clonotype. The chain uses TRBV7-3 and TRBJ2-3; possible D gene TRBD2, 7 bases. The CDR3 is made up of 16 amino acids. Germline CDR1 and CDR2: SGHTA and FQGTGA. V lost 5 bases, J lost 1 base, and 16 bases lay in between. CDR3 sequence (DNA): TGTGCCAGCAGCCCAAAGGGGGGGGCCGGCACAGATACGCAGTATTTT. Translated: CASSPKGGAGTDTQYF. The whole variable domain, remainder taken from reference TRBV7-3 and TRBJ2-3, is GAGVSQTPSNKVTEKGKYVELRCDPISGHTALYWYRQSLGQGPEFLIYFQGTGAADDSGLPNDRFFAVRPEGSVSTLKIQRTERGDSAVYLCASSPKGGAGTDTQYFGPGTRLTVL.

The chain is built from TRBV4-3 and TRBJ2-3; D unresolved. V shed 5 bases and J shed 2 bases, with 14 bases lying between them. Germline CDR1 is LGHNA and CDR2 is YSLEER. CDR3 length: 15 residues. The CDR3 coding sequence is TGCGCCAGCAGCACCCGGGTCGCGACCACAGATACGCAGTATTTT. Encoded protein: CASSTRVATTDTQYF.

This clonotype showed up just a few times. The gene calls are TRBV2 and TRBJ2-7; 8 bases are a match to TRBD1. V was clipped by 8 bases and J by 5 bases; unmatched bases: 8. Germline V CDR1 and CDR2: SNHLY, FYNNEI. This CDR3 contains 13 residues. DNA of the CDR3: TGTGCCAGCCGATCGGACAGGGCCAACGAGCAGTACTTC. Protein product: CASRSDRANEQYF.

This clonotype was recorded at least ten times. The J gene is TRBJ2-5, the V gene TRBV7-8; D is ambiguous. The germline CDR1 and CDR2 sequences are SGHVS and FQNEAQ. V lost 0 bases to trimming and J lost 0 bases, with 5 bases between them. The CDR3 extends over 14 amino acids. This CDR3 is CASSLALYQETQYF. The CDR3 nucleotides are TGTGCCAGCAGCTTAGCGTTGTACCAAGAGACCCAGTACTTC.

This chain links TRBV4-1 with TRBJ1-1, with D uncertain. This CDR3 comprises 13 residues. With 0 bases removed from V and 4 bases from J, the gap between germline ends came to 6 bases. Germline loops: CDR1 MGHRA, CDR2 YSYEKL. The CDR3: CASSQEGFTEAFF. CDR3 nucleotides: TGCGCCAGCAGCCAAGAAGGGTTCACTGAAGCTTTCTTT.

This clonotype was counted a few times. The chain couples TRBV20-1 to TRBJ1-6; 8 positions match TRBD1. There are 15 residues in the CDR3. Germline CDR1 and CDR2: DFQATT and SNEGSKA (reference sequence). Trimming took 3 bases from V and 7 from J; bases not matched to a gene: 8. The CDR3 loop reads CSASAGGLGNSPLHF. CDR3 nucleotide sequence: TGCAGTGCTAGCGCAGGGGGCTTAGGAAATTCACCCCTCCACTTT.

This chain links TRBV11-1 with TRBJ2-2, with D possibly matching TRBD1 (6 bases). Germline values: CDR1 SGHAT, CDR2 FQDESV (reference sequence). Trimming removed 5 bases from V and 5 bases from J, with 18 bases in between. This CDR3 region has 16 residues. The CDR3 loop reads CASSPSTGKGTGELFF. Written as DNA, the CDR3 is TGTGCCAGCAGCCCTTCTACAGGGAAAGGTACCGGGGAGCTGTTTTTT.

The chain joins TRBV4-1 to TRBJ2-1; D might be TRBD2 (6 bases). Trimming stripped 4 bases from V and 1 base from J, with 8 bases between. CDR3 size: 14 residues. Germline CDR1 reads MGHRA; CDR2 reads YSYEKL. The CDR3 is CASSRRGSYNEQFF. CDR3 nucleotides: TGCGCCAGCAGCCGGAGGGGTTCCTACAATGAGCAGTTCTTC.

This chain uses TRBV3-1 with TRBJ2-5, with unresolved D. Trimming pared 1 base from V and 8 bases from J, leaving 8 bases between. The CDR3 is 12 amino acids. Germline loops: CDR1 LGHDT, CDR2 YNNKEL (reference sequence). The CDR3 region has the DNA TGTGCCAGCAGCCAAGGACTCTCAACCCAGTACTTC. Protein: CASSQGLSTQYF.

V usage is TRBV4-1 and J usage is TRBJ1-2; 7 nucleotides align to TRBD1. V dropped 10 bases and J dropped 0; count of bases not matched to a gene: 5. Per germline, CDR1 MGHRA and CDR2 YSYEKL. The CDR3 is made up of 13 amino acids. The CDR3 DNA reads TGCGCCACCCGGGACAGAGCTAACTATGGCTACACCTTC. Its translation: CATRDRANYGYTF.

This clonotype was seen more than once but under ten times. This chain links TRBV11-2 with TRBJ2-7; D uncertain. The CDR3 has 13 amino acids. Trimming cost V 1 base and J 3 bases, with 7 bases left between them. Per the germline V gene, CDR1 is SGHAT and CDR2 is FQNNGV. For the CDR3, the DNA is TGTGCCAGCAGCTTAGTATCGAACTACGAGCAGTACGTC. As protein: CASSLVSNYEQYV.

This clonotype was counted ten times or more. The rearrangement links TRBV6-2 or TRBV6-3 to TRBJ2-7; no firm D call. The CDR3 spans 12 residues. V was clipped by 5 bases and J by 0 bases, with 5 bases between them. Germline CDR1 MNHEY, CDR2 SVGEGT. This chain's CDR3 is CASSRSSYEQYV. DNA of the CDR3: TGTGCCAGCAGTAGGAGCTCCTACGAGCAGTACGTC.

The chain recombines TRBV4-2 with TRBJ2-5; TRBD1 matches at 9 bases. The CDR3 sequence is 16 residues long. Losses at the gene ends were 1 base for V and 3 bases for J; bases not matched to a gene: 6. In germline, CDR1 is LGHNA, CDR2 YNFKEQ. CDR3 nucleotides: TGTGCCAGCAGCCAAGCCGCGGGACAGGGAGAAGAGACCCAGTACTTC. As protein: CASSQAAGQGEETQYF.